The 17 T cell receptor beta chains below all came from one sample that was sequenced in a study of blood T cell repertoires in COVID-19. TCRdb keeps only in-frame clones here, not all; method: immunoSEQ multiplex PCR. The table has about 270,000 clones, 80% to 90% seen once. Source material: PBMCs or T cells enriched from blood (not recorded which). The receptors come from a woman between 18 and 29 years old who had recovered from COVID-19.

This sequence joins TRBV3-1 (or the pseudogene TRBV3-2) and TRBJ2-1; 9 positions agree with TRBD2. Germline CDR1 and CDR2: LGHDT and YNNKEL (reference sequence). The CDR3 sequence is 18 residues long. With V trimmed by 6 bases and J by 3 bases, 15 bases remained unmatched. CDR3 loop: CASSPGRGGGAVYNEQFF. The CDR3, as DNA: TGTGCCAGCAGTCCGGGTCGTGGCGGGGGGGCGGTCTACAATGAGCAGTTCTTC.

The chain carries TRBV3-1 (or the pseudogene TRBV3-2) and TRBJ2-3; no clear D. The V and J ends lost 3 bases and 1 base respectively, with 8 bases between them. The CDR3 is 14 amino acids. CDR1 and CDR2 (germline): LGHDT, YNNKEL (reference sequence). Here the CDR3 reads CASSQRDGTDTQYF. The CDR3 DNA follows: TGTGCCAGCAGCCAGCGCGATGGCACAGATACGCAGTATTTT.

The chain combines TRBV28 with TRBJ2-2, with D tentatively TRBD1 (6 bases). CDR3 length: 15 residues. The V gene's germline CDR1 is MDHEN and CDR2 SYDVKM. Trimming shortened V by 6 bases and J by 0 bases, and 11 bases separated the two germline ends. CDR3 loop: CASRGAHANTGELFF. In DNA, the CDR3 is TGTGCCAGCAGGGGGGCACACGCGAACACCGGGGAGCTGTTTTTT.

V gene TRBV12-3 or TRBV12-4 combines with J gene TRBJ1-4, with D possibly being TRBD1 (6 bases). This CDR3 comprises 12 residues. V lost 7 bases and J lost 8, with 11 bases in between. CDR3 coding DNA: TGTGCCAGCAACAGGGCCGGGGAAAAACTGTTTTTT. Protein: CASNRAGEKLFF.

This clone turned up a few times. The gene calls are TRBV7-2 and TRBJ1-5; unclear D gene. The CDR3 length is 13 residues. V was trimmed by 4 bases and J by 0 bases, leaving 4 bases between them. Germline V CDR1 and CDR2: SGHTA, FQGNSA. Written as DNA, the CDR3 is TGTGCCAGCAGCTCTTATAGCAATCAGCCCCAGCATTTT. Protein sequence: CASSSYSNQPQHF.

The chain recombines TRBV6-1 with TRBJ1-3; D is possibly TRBD1 (5 bases). V lost 4 bases and J lost 0, with 13 bases in between. Germline V CDR1 and CDR2: MNHNS, SASEGT. The CDR3 contains 16 residues. The CDR3 nucleotides read TGTGCCAGCAGTGGGGCTGGGGCCGCCTCTGGAAACACCATATATTTT. This codes for CASSGAGAASGNTIYF.

This chain joins TRBV9 and TRBJ1-1; D gene unclear. The CDR3 contains 15 residues. Trimming shortened V by 4 bases and J by 0 bases, and 13 bases separated the two germline ends. From germline, CDR1 is SGDLS and CDR2 YYNGEE. As DNA, the CDR3 is TGTGCCAGCAGCCCCTCGGCGGTCATGAACACTGAAGCTTTCTTT. Protein product: CASSPSAVMNTEAFF.

V usage is TRBV19 and J usage is TRBJ1-2; TRBD1 is a possible D gene (5 bases). Trimming pared 1 base from V and 4 bases from J, leaving 22 bases between. Germline V lookup: CDR1 LNHDA, CDR2 SQIVND (reference sequence). CDR3 length: 18 residues. This chain's CDR3 is CASSIGGSLSISPYGYTF. The CDR3 coding sequence is TGTGCCAGTAGTATAGGGGGCTCCCTTTCCATCAGCCCCTATGGCTACACCTTC.

The V and J genes are TRBV15 and TRBJ1-2, with TRBD1 identical over 7 bases. Germline V gene lookup returns CDR1 LNHNV and CDR2 YYDKDF (reference sequence). Trimming cost V 9 bases and J 3 bases; bases outside gene matches: 7. This CDR3 is 13 amino acids long. CDR3 loop: CATRRQGDYGYTF. In nucleotides, the CDR3 is TGTGCCACTCGAAGACAGGGAGACTATGGCTACACCTTC.

The chain is built from TRBV15 and TRBJ1-6, with a weak D call TRBD1 (5 bases). Deletions cut 6 bases from V and 7 bases from J, with 10 bases between. The CDR3 runs 13 residues. Germline V gene data show CDR1 as LNHNV and CDR2 as YYDKDF (reference sequence). CDR3 amino acids: CATRGVRNSPLHF. The CDR3 DNA reads TGTGCCACCAGAGGGGTGAGAAATTCACCCCTCCACTTT.

The chain uses TRBV7-9 and TRBJ1-2; D perhaps matches TRBD1 (6 bases). Trimming removed 1 base from V and 6 bases from J, with 9 bases in between. This CDR3 is 13 amino acids long. CDR1 and CDR2 (germline): SEHNR, FQNEAQ (reference sequence). CDR3 sequence (DNA): TGTGCCAGCAGCTTAGTCAGGGGCCATGGCTACACCTTC. This translates into CASSLVRGHGYTF.

This chain links TRBV6-5 with TRBJ2-5; D perhaps matches TRBD1 (5 bases). This CDR3 has 15 residues. The germline gives CDR1 MNHEY, CDR2 SVGAGI. V dropped 0 bases and J dropped 5 bases, with 13 bases sitting between them. The CDR3, as DNA: TGTGCCAGCAGTTACTCCGGCAGGGATTGGGAGACCCAGTACTTC. This translates into CASSYSGRDWETQYF.

The chain uses TRBV6-4 and TRBJ1-5; 7 positions match TRBD1. Trimming cost V 11 bases and J 0 bases; bases outside gene matches: 10. Per the germline V gene, CDR1 is MRHNA and CDR2 is SNTAGT. The CDR3 is 15 residues long. CDR3: CAGKGTVYSNQPQHF. The CDR3 nucleotides are TGTGCCGGTAAAGGGACAGTATATAGCAATCAGCCCCAGCATTTT.

The chain joins TRBV5-4 to TRBJ1-2; TRBD1 agrees at 7 bases. Germline-derived CDR1 and CDR2 are SGHNT and YYREEE (reference sequence). This CDR3 spans 14 amino acids. V lost 4 bases and J lost 4; bases outside the gene matches: 7. CDR3 loop: CASSPDREVYGYTF. The CDR3 DNA follows: TGTGCCAGCAGCCCCGACAGGGAAGTCTATGGCTACACCTTC.

This clone was seen at least ten times. The chain combines TRBV4-1 with TRBJ2-3; no firm D call. Trimming cost V 0 bases and J 0 bases, with 7 bases left between them. Germline V CDR1 and CDR2: MGHRA, YSYEKL. The CDR3 is made up of 15 amino acids. The CDR3 DNA reads as TGCGCCAGCAGCCAAGAAGAGCATAGCACAGATACGCAGTATTTT. Its protein is CASSQEEHSTDTQYF.

The rearrangement links TRBV5-1 to TRBJ2-7, with D unclear. The CDR3 length is 14 residues. V gave up 0 bases and J gave up 0 bases, with 7 bases separating them. Germline values: CDR1 SGHRS, CDR2 YFSETQ. DNA of the CDR3: TGCGCCAGCAGCTTGGTTCAGGCCTCCTACGAGCAGTACTTC. This encodes CASSLVQASYEQYF.

The rearrangement links TRBV19 to TRBJ2-5, with no clear D. The CDR3 loop spans 13 amino acids. CDR1 is LNHDA, CDR2 SQIVND, per germline (reference sequence). V lost 7 bases and J 4 bases, leaving 13 bases between the germline ends. CDR3 protein: CASIFGRIETQYF. CDR3 DNA sequence: TGTGCCAGTATTTTCGGTCGTATAGAGACCCAGTACTTC.